This note documents a single TCR beta chain sequence. Germline values: CDR1 MNHNY, CDR2 SVGAGI (reference sequence). Trimming pared 8 bases from V and 2 bases from J, leaving 11 bases between. This CDR3 region has 13 residues. The table came from immunoSEQ multiplex PCR; TCRdb's copy has only in-frame clones and leaves some out. Found here are fewer than 150,000 clones, about 86% of them singletons; the top ten hold under 20%. The sample is drawn from a study of T cell responses to AZD1222 COVID-19 vaccine. This TCR derives from an adult who received the AZD1222 COVID-19 vaccine. The chain recombines TRBV6-6 with TRBJ2-3, with D uncertain. The sample here was peripheral blood, taken 28 days after the second AZD1222 dose. The CDR3 protein is CASCPRATDTQYF. The CDR3, as DNA: TGTGCCAGCTGCCCTCGGGCCACAGATACGCAGTATTTT.